This TCR beta chain was retrieved from a study of cytomegalovirus exposure and HLA in healthy donors. Study context: Unique TCRs numbering some 80 million, obtained from HLA-typed donors, made up an early data release.

The V end lost 7 bases, the J end lost 0 bases, and 16 bases lay between the germline ends. The CDR3 length is 16 residues. The germline V gene encodes CDR1 MDHEN and CDR2 SYDVKM. 13 Jbeta primers and 60 Vbeta primers were used for the PCR. TCRdb keeps only in-frame clones here, not all; method: immunoSEQ multiplex PCR. In the table there are approximately 160,000 clones, approximately 80% of which are singletons. Material for sequencing was PBMCs. The J gene is TRBJ1-5, the V gene TRBV28, with D uncertain. The origin of this receptor is a man aged 18 to 30 in good health and CMV-seropositive. CDR3 coding DNA: TGTGCCAGCACCCCCCACCCAGGTAATAGCAATCAGCCCCAGCATTTT. Residues: CASTPHPGNSNQPQHF.